The 7 T cell receptor beta chains below were found in one sample sequenced in a study of blood T cells in healthy people across ages. With a J-beta primer mix and a sample-barcoded 5' primer, a second PCR ran roughly 7 to 11 cycles. TCRdb re-called the 5' RACE reads with MiXCR, one entry per CDR3 protein. Of about 1.4 million distinct CDR3 sequences in the sample, around 59% are singletons; the top ten hold 6.5% to 8.5%. Sequenced material: blood. The receptor source for this set is a man younger than 35 in good health.

The J gene is TRBJ2-1, the V gene TRBV5-1; possibly TRBD2 for D (6 bases). CDR3 length equals 16 residues. Germline assignment: CDR1 SGHRS and CDR2 YFSETQ. Between the trimmed V and J ends, which lost 1 base and 3 bases, there was a span of 14 bases. The CDR3 sequence is CASSLLLGGVYNEQFF. The CDR3 DNA follows: TGCGCCAGCAGCTTGCTACTTGGCGGGGTCTACAATGAGCAGTTCTTC.

The table lists this clonotype with a count of one. The CDR3 loop is CASSETSGDNNEQFF. CDR3 sequence (DNA): TGTGCCAGCAGTGAGACTAGCGGGGACAACAATGAGCAGTTCTTC. The chain is built from TRBV12-3 or TRBV12-4 and TRBJ2-1; TRBD2 matches at 11 bases. The CDR3 runs to 15 residues. V dropped 5 bases and J dropped 5; count of bases not matched to a gene: 5.

The rearrangement links TRBV15 to TRBJ2-7, with D perhaps TRBD1 (5 bases). With 0 bases removed from V and 5 bases from J, the gap between germline ends came to 11 bases. Germline lookup yields CDR1 LNHNV and CDR2 YYDKDF (reference sequence). The CDR3 covers 14 residues. CDR3: CATSRDPRGHEQYF. The CDR3 DNA reads TGTGCCACCAGCAGAGACCCTAGGGGCCACGAGCAGTACTTC.

This chain joins TRBV7-2 and TRBJ2-5; TRBD2 matches at 9 bases. The CDR3 has 14 amino acids. With 7 bases clipped from V and 3 bases from J, the junction kept 6 bases outside the gene matches. Germline CDR1 SGHTA, CDR2 FQGNSA. The CDR3 loop reads CASTFSGREETQYF. Here the CDR3 DNA reads TGTGCCAGCACCTTTAGCGGGAGAGAAGAGACCCAGTACTTC.

This chain joins TRBV7-2 and TRBJ1-2; possible D gene TRBD1, 6 bases. Trimming took 5 bases from V and 3 from J, leaving 19 bases between them. In germline, CDR1 is SGHTA, CDR2 FQGNSA. The length of the CDR3 is 16 residues. CDR3 sequence reads: CASSGSTGLTYYGYTF. The DNA for the CDR3 is TGTGCCAGCAGCGGGTCGACAGGCCTAACTTACTATGGCTACACCTTC.

This chain uses TRBV5-1 with TRBJ1-6, with D possibly being TRBD1 (6 bases). V was cut by 6 bases and J by 7 bases, with 11 bases left in between. This CDR3 is 13 amino acids long. CDR1 is SGHRS and CDR2 is YFSETQ in the germline V gene. The CDR3 bases are TGCGCCAGCACCACCGGACAGAATTCACCCCTCCACTTT. Translation: CASTTGQNSPLHF.

The chain employs TRBV27 and TRBJ1-6; 8 bases match TRBD1. The CDR3 has 18 amino acids. In germline, CDR1 is MNHEY, CDR2 SMNVEV (reference sequence). V lost 2 bases, J lost 10 bases, and 16 bases stayed unmatched. In nucleotides, the CDR3 is TGTGCCAGCAGTTTACCATTTCGGAGACAGGGGATTTACTCACCCCTCCACTTT. Its protein product is CASSLPFRRQGIYSPLHF.